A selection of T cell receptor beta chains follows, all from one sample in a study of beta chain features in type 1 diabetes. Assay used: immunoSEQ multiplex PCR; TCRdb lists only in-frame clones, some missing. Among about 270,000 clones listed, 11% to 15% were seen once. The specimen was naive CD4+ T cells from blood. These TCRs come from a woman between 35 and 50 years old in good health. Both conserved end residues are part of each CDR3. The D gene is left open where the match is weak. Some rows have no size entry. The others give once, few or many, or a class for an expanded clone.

DNA: TGCGCCAGCAGGAGCTCTGGAAACACCATATATTTT
CDR3: CASRSSGNTIYF
J: TRBJ1-3
size: few
V: TRBV10-2
D: NA

DNA: TGTGCCAGCAGCCCACAGGGAGACACTGAAGCTTTCTTT
CDR3: CASSPQGDTEAFF
J: TRBJ1-1
size: few
V: TRBV7-9
D: NA

DNA: TGTGCCAGCAGCCCGCACCATGGGGGGAGCTCCTACAATGAGCAGTTCTTC
CDR3: CASSPHHGGSSYNEQFF
J: TRBJ2-1
size: NA
V: TRBV9
D: NA

DNA: TGTGCCAGCAGCTTACGGGCCGGGGATGAAGCTTTCTTT
CDR3: CASSLRAGDEAFF
J: TRBJ1-1
size: few
V: TRBV7-2
D: NA

DNA: TGTGCCAGCAGTCCTCAGGGGCCCTATGGCTACACCTTC
CDR3: CASSPQGPYGYTF
J: TRBJ1-2
size: few
V: TRBV2
D: NA

DNA: TGTGCCAGCACCGACAGGGGTCGAACCTACGAGCAGTACTTC
CDR3: CASTDRGRTYEQYF
J: TRBJ2-7
size: NA
V: TRBV19
D: TRBD1

DNA: TGTGCCAGCAGCTCGGGACTAGCGTCACGGGATACGCAGTATTTT
CDR3: CASSSGLASRDTQYF
J: TRBJ2-3
size: few
V: TRBV7-9
D: TRBD2

DNA: TGTGCTAGTGGTTTGGCGGGACAGGACGAGTTT
CDR3: CASGLAGQDEF
J: TRBJ1-6
size: NA
V: TRBV12-5
D: TRBD1

DNA: TGTGCCAGCAGCCGTGGGACAGCCGTCACAGATACGCAGTATTTT
CDR3: CASSRGTAVTDTQYF
J: TRBJ2-3
size: NA
V: TRBV6-4
D: TRBD1

DNA: TGTGCCAGCAGCTCGACAGGATCCTACCAAGAGACCCAGTACTTC
CDR3: CASSSTGSYQETQYF
J: TRBJ2-5
size: NA
V: TRBV7-9
D: NA

DNA: TGTGCCAGCAGCGCGACGAGACAGGGAAGGATTCAGACCCAGTACTTC
CDR3: CASSATRQGRIQTQYF
J: TRBJ2-5
size: NA
V: TRBV5-6
D: TRBD1

DNA: TGCGCCAGCAGCCAAGATGGCAGGGTGGGATCACCCCTCCACTTT
CDR3: CASSQDGRVGSPLHF
J: TRBJ1-6
size: NA
V: TRBV4-3
D: NA

DNA: TGTGCCAGCAGCCAAGTGGGTCAGGCTTACGAGCAGTACTTC
CDR3: CASSQVGQAYEQYF
J: TRBJ2-7
size: few
V: TRBV7-9
D: NA

DNA: TGCGCCAGCTCCTTTACGGGGGAAGAGACCCAGTACTTC
CDR3: CASSFTGEETQYF
J: TRBJ2-5
size: NA
V: TRBV4-1
D: NA

DNA: TGTGCCAGCAACTTGGGACAGCCCTACGAGCAGTACTTC
CDR3: CASNLGQPYEQYF
J: TRBJ2-7
size: few
V: TRBV7-9
D: TRBD1

DNA: TGTGCCAGTAGTACGAAAGTGACAGCTACGAACACCGGGGAGCTGTTTTTT
CDR3: CASSTKVTATNTGELFF
J: TRBJ2-2
size: NA
V: TRBV19
D: NA

DNA: TGCGCCAGCAGCTTGGGGGGGACTAGCGGTTTTTACGAGCAGTACTTC
CDR3: CASSLGGTSGFYEQYF
J: TRBJ2-7
size: NA
V: TRBV5-1
D: TRBD2

DNA: TGTGCCAGCAGTCCCTTAGCGGGGCGGACCGGGGAGCTGTTTTTT
CDR3: CASSPLAGRTGELFF
J: TRBJ2-2
size: NA
V: TRBV6-4
D: TRBD2

DNA: TGTGCCAGCAGTTACCTGGCAGGGGGGACACAGGAGCAGTACTTC
CDR3: CASSYLAGGTQEQYF
J: TRBJ2-7
size: NA
V: TRBV6-5
D: NA

DNA: TGCGCCAGCAACCGAGCGGGGGGGAAAGAGACCCAGTACTTC
CDR3: CASNRAGGKETQYF
J: TRBJ2-5
size: few
V: TRBV5-1
D: TRBD2

DNA: TGTGCCAGCACTTCTAGGTTTTACAATGAGCAGTTCTTC
CDR3: CASTSRFYNEQFF
J: TRBJ2-1
size: NA
V: TRBV19
D: NA

DNA: TGTGCCAGCAGCCCCCTAAACACCGGGGAGCTGTTTTTT
CDR3: CASSPLNTGELFF
J: TRBJ2-2
size: NA
V: TRBV7-6
D: NA

DNA: TGCGCCAGCAGCCCCAACCCGGGACAGAAAAGCACAGATACGCAGTATTTT
CDR3: CASSPNPGQKSTDTQYF
J: TRBJ2-3
size: NA
V: TRBV5-1
D: TRBD1

DNA: TGCGCCAGCAGCCATCCCTGGGGGACAGCGCCCTACGAGCAGTACTTC
CDR3: CASSHPWGTAPYEQYF
J: TRBJ2-7
size: NA
V: TRBV4-1
D: TRBD1

DNA: TGTGCCAGCAGTAACAGTGGTGGGCAGTATTTT
CDR3: CASSNSGGQYF
J: TRBJ2-3
size: NA
V: TRBV6-5
D: NA

DNA: TGTGCCAGCAGCTTAGTGCGAAGTGATAGCAATCAGCCCCAGCATTTT
CDR3: CASSLVRSDSNQPQHF
J: TRBJ1-5
size: few
V: TRBV7-9
D: NA

DNA: TGTGCCAGCAGCGTAGGGGTTAGAGCGGGGGGGCAGGAAGAGCAGTTCTTC
CDR3: CASSVGVRAGGQEEQFF
J: TRBJ2-1
size: NA
V: TRBV9
D: TRBD2

DNA: TGCGCCAGCAGCCCTGGGCCAGGGGAGCCCCAGCATTTT
CDR3: CASSPGPGEPQHF
J: TRBJ1-5
size: few
V: TRBV5-1
D: NA

DNA: TGCGCCAGCAGCTTGGACAGGTCGAATGAAAAACTGTTTTTT
CDR3: CASSLDRSNEKLFF
J: TRBJ1-4
size: NA
V: TRBV5-1
D: NA

DNA: TGCGCCAGCAGCTCTTCGGACACCTACAATGAGCAGTTCTTC
CDR3: CASSSSDTYNEQFF
J: TRBJ2-1
size: NA
V: TRBV5-1
D: NA

DNA: TGTGCCAGCAGCTCTCGACTAGCGGGGGGGTACGAGCAGTACTTC
CDR3: CASSSRLAGGYEQYF
J: TRBJ2-7
size: few
V: TRBV7-2
D: TRBD2

DNA: TGTGCCAGCAGCCAAGGTTCTAGCATGGGAGCTGGGGCCAACGTCCTGACTTTC
CDR3: CASSQGSSMGAGANVLTF
J: TRBJ2-6
size: NA
V: TRBV4-2
D: NA

DNA: TGTGCCAGCTCAGGGACAGGGCCGGATGGCTACACCTTC
CDR3: CASSGTGPDGYTF
J: TRBJ1-2
size: few
V: TRBV18
D: TRBD1

DNA: TGTGCCAGCAGCGCAGACAGGGGAACTTTTAATTCACCCCTCCACTTT
CDR3: CASSADRGTFNSPLHF
J: TRBJ1-6
size: few
V: TRBV7-6
D: TRBD1

DNA: TGTGCCAGCACCAACACCGGGGGGTATGCTGAAGCTTTCTTT
CDR3: CASTNTGGYAEAFF
J: TRBJ1-1
size: once
V: TRBV27
D: NA

DNA: TGCGCCAGCAGTCAATCACGGGACAGGGGGCCCACCCCTGGAAACACCATATATTTT
CDR3: CASSQSRDRGPTPGNTIYF
J: TRBJ1-3
size: few
V: TRBV23-1
D: TRBD1

DNA: TGCAGCTTAAAGTGGTTGGGAGGAGGTGGCTACACCTTC
CDR3: CSLKWLGGGGYTF
J: TRBJ1-2
size: few
V: TRBV29-1
D: NA

DNA: TGTGCCAGCAGTGACCAGGGTTCGGACACTGAAGCTTTCTTT
CDR3: CASSDQGSDTEAFF
J: TRBJ1-1
size: few
V: TRBV2
D: NA

DNA: TGTGCCACCAGCAGAGCCCAGGGGGTAGGATCACCCCTCCACTTT
CDR3: CATSRAQGVGSPLHF
J: TRBJ1-6
size: many
V: TRBV15
D: TRBD1

DNA: TGTGCCAGCTCGGGGACGAACACCGGGGAGCTGTTTTTT
CDR3: CASSGTNTGELFF
J: TRBJ2-2
size: few
V: TRBV2
D: NA

DNA: TGTGCCAGCAGTTTAACCCCCCAGGGGCTCTATGGCTACACCTTC
CDR3: CASSLTPQGLYGYTF
J: TRBJ1-2
size: NA
V: TRBV27
D: NA

DNA: TGTGCCAGCAGCTTAGAGAGACGGGACAGCCGATACAATGAGCAGTTCTTC
CDR3: CASSLERRDSRYNEQFF
J: TRBJ2-1
size: few
V: TRBV11-3
D: TRBD1

DNA: TGCGCCAGCAGCCAAGAATTCCTAGCGGGGGGAGATCGTACGCAGTATTTT
CDR3: CASSQEFLAGGDRTQYF
J: TRBJ2-3
size: NA
V: TRBV4-1
D: TRBD2

DNA: TGTGCCAGCAGCGACACACAGGGCTTATTCGAGCAGTACTTC
CDR3: CASSDTQGLFEQYF
J: TRBJ2-7
size: few
V: TRBV11-2
D: NA

DNA: TGCAGCGTGGTGACAGGTTTACGTGTCGGAGATACGCAGTATTTT
CDR3: CSVVTGLRVGDTQYF
J: TRBJ2-3
size: few
V: TRBV29-1
D: NA

DNA: TGTGCCAGCAGTTACTCGAGGTGGTCTGGAAACACCATATATTTT
CDR3: CASSYSRWSGNTIYF
J: TRBJ1-3
size: NA
V: TRBV6-6
D: NA

DNA: TGCAGCGTTCGAAGGGACAGGGGTAACGGTGCTGAAGCTTTCTTT
CDR3: CSVRRDRGNGAEAFF
J: TRBJ1-1
size: few
V: TRBV29-1
D: TRBD1

DNA: TGTGCCAGCAGGAAGGACAGCGCCTTCACAGATACGCAGTATTTT
CDR3: CASRKDSAFTDTQYF
J: TRBJ2-3
size: NA
V: TRBV7-6
D: NA

DNA: TGCGCCAGCAGCTTCGGACTAGAACTAGAGACCCAGTACTTC
CDR3: CASSFGLELETQYF
J: TRBJ2-5
size: NA
V: TRBV5-1
D: TRBD2

DNA: TGTGCCAGCAGTGAGCGACAGGGGTGGCATGGCTACACCTTC
CDR3: CASSERQGWHGYTF
J: TRBJ1-2
size: few
V: TRBV2
D: TRBD1

DNA: TGTGCCAGCAGTGGGGGGGTAGAATTCCCCCAGCATTTT
CDR3: CASSGGVEFPQHF
J: TRBJ1-5
size: NA
V: TRBV2
D: NA

DNA: TGTGCCAGTAGTAGGACTAGCGGGGGACCCCGCACAGATACGCAGTATTTT
CDR3: CASSRTSGGPRTDTQYF
J: TRBJ2-3
size: NA
V: TRBV19
D: TRBD2

DNA: TGTGCCAGCAGCACGGGGGGCTTCGGCACTGAAGCTTTCTTT
CDR3: CASSTGGFGTEAFF
J: TRBJ1-1
size: many
V: TRBV11-2
D: NA

DNA: TGTGCCAGCAGCTCCTTGGCGGGCACACAAGAGACCCAGTACTTC
CDR3: CASSSLAGTQETQYF
J: TRBJ2-5
size: few
V: TRBV11-2
D: NA

DNA: TGTGCCAGCAGCCCGGGGGGGACAGGGGGTAGTCAGCCCCAGCATTTT
CDR3: CASSPGGTGGSQPQHF
J: TRBJ1-5
size: NA
V: TRBV7-8
D: TRBD1

DNA: TGCGCCAGCAGGAACCCAACCGGGACAGCAGCGGGTGAAAAACTGTTTTTT
CDR3: CASRNPTGTAAGEKLFF
J: TRBJ1-4
size: few
V: TRBV4-1
D: TRBD1

DNA: TGTGCCAGCAGTTTTGGGACTAGCGGGGTCAATGAGCAGTTCTTC
CDR3: CASSFGTSGVNEQFF
J: TRBJ2-1
size: NA
V: TRBV27
D: TRBD2

DNA: TGCGCCAGCAACCTTGGGATTCATCGGGGTGTCGATGGCTACACCTTC
CDR3: CASNLGIHRGVDGYTF
J: TRBJ1-2
size: NA
V: TRBV5-1
D: NA

DNA: TGTGCCAGCAGCCCACCAAGCGGGGGGGCCATCACCGGGGAGCTGTTTTTT
CDR3: CASSPPSGGAITGELFF
J: TRBJ2-2
size: few
V: TRBV5-4
D: TRBD2